Each of the 19 T cell receptor beta chains below was sequenced from the same sample in a study of blood T cell repertoires in COVID-19. Method: immunoSEQ multiplex PCR; TCRdb's copy keeps in-frame clones and lacks some. The data show approximately 110,000 clones, roughly 85% seen once. Input material: peripheral blood. The source of these receptors is a woman in her sixties or seventies with COVID-19, enrolled during active disease.

The chain couples TRBV19 to TRBJ2-1; tentatively, D is TRBD1 (6 bases). Germline V lookup: CDR1 LNHDA, CDR2 SQIVND (reference sequence). V was shortened by 4 bases and J by 5 bases, with 15 bases between the two germline ends. This CDR3 contains 15 residues. For the CDR3, the DNA is TGTGCCAGTAGTACCGCCTTGACAGGAAACAATGAGCAGTTCTTC. Translation: CASSTALTGNNEQFF.

V and J are TRBV9 and TRBJ1-2, with 11 bases lining up with TRBD1. This CDR3 contains 16 residues. The V segment lost 4 bases and the J segment 6 bases; nucleotides outside the gene matches: 11. CDR1 and CDR2 (germline): SGDLS, YYNGEE. The CDR3 nucleotides read TGTGCCAGCAGCCCTAGGACAGGGGGCGGGTTGAATGGCTACACCTTC. Translated: CASSPRTGGGLNGYTF. The variable domain in full, completed from reference TRBV9 and TRBJ1-2, reads DSGVTQTPKHLITATGQRVTLRCSPRSGDLSVYWYQQSLDQGLQFLIQYYNGEERAKGNILERFSAQQFPDLHSELNLSSLELGDSALYFCASSPRTGGGLNGYTFGSGTRLTVV.

This sequence joins TRBV19 and TRBJ2-3, with 8 bases lining up with TRBD1. CDR3 size: 16 residues. Germline-derived CDR1 and CDR2 are LNHDA and SQIVND (reference sequence). J lost 4 bases, V lost 5 bases, and 11 bases had no gene match. The CDR3 coding sequence is TGTGCCAGTAGTTCCCGACAGGGGTTTGTTTCAGATACGCAGTATTTT. This gives the protein CASSSRQGFVSDTQYF.

The CDR3 is CASSPGAGGYTF. CDR3 DNA sequence: TGTGCCAGCAGTCCGGGAGCAGGAGGCTACACCTTC. The chain links TRBV6-6 to TRBJ1-2; no clear D gene. Germline CDR1 MNHNY, CDR2 SVGAGI (reference sequence). The CDR3 extends over 12 amino acids. Trimming left V 5 bases short and J 8 bases short, with 12 bases between.

The CDR3 spells CASSLGQGMEAFF. The CDR3 DNA reads TGTGCCAGCAGTCTAGGACAGGGGATGGAAGCTTTCTTT. V and J are TRBV6-5 and TRBJ1-1; 9 bases are a match to TRBD1. CDR3 size: 13 residues. Germline CDR1 is MNHEY and CDR2 is SVGAGI. Losses at the gene ends were 5 bases for V and 8 bases for J; bases not matched to a gene: 6.

The chain uses TRBV7-9 and TRBJ1-2, with D tentatively TRBD1 (6 bases). The CDR3 has 13 residues. CDR1 is SEHNR, CDR2 FQNEAQ, per germline (reference sequence). The V end was cut by 6 bases, the J end by 3 bases, with 11 bases between. As DNA, the CDR3 is TGTGCCAGCAGGACAGGCTTAGACTATGGCTACACCTTC. Translating it yields CASRTGLDYGYTF.

The chain has TRBV6-1 and TRBJ1-3; 11 bases are shared with TRBD1. The V gene end was trimmed by 3 bases and the J gene end by 4 bases; junction bases not matched to a gene: 2. Per germline, CDR1 MNHNS and CDR2 SASEGT. The CDR3 is 15 amino acids. The DNA for the CDR3 is TGTGCCAGCAGTGACGGGACAGGGGGGGGAAACACCATATATTTT. Amino acid sequence: CASSDGTGGGNTIYF.

This clone was counted once. The chain links TRBV6-5 to TRBJ2-7; tentative D call: TRBD1 (5 bases). The CDR3 runs to 12 residues. The V end lost 8 bases, the J end lost 0 bases, and 8 bases lay between the germline ends. Germline CDR1 MNHEY, CDR2 SVGAGI. The CDR3 coding sequence is TGTGCCAGCTGGACAAACTCCTACGAGCAGTACTTC. Translating it yields CASWTNSYEQYF.

This clone turned up a few times. The CDR3 loop reads CASSGQGGGGNQPQHF. In DNA form, the CDR3 reads TGTGCCAGTAGTGGACAGGGAGGAGGTGGCAATCAGCCCCAGCATTTT. The chain uses TRBV19 and TRBJ1-5; TRBD1 aligns across 8 bases. Germline lookup yields CDR1 LNHDA and CDR2 SQIVND (reference sequence). Trimming at V came to 5 bases and at J to 2 bases, leaving 8 bases not matched to a gene. The CDR3 consists of 16 residues.

For the CDR3, the DNA is TGTGCCAGTAGTAACGGACAAGGGGAGACCCAGTACTTC. The encoded protein is CASSNGQGETQYF. The chain employs TRBV19 and TRBJ2-5, with D tentatively TRBD1 (5 bases). Germline loops: CDR1 LNHDA, CDR2 SQIVND (reference sequence). The CDR3 consists of 13 residues. V lost 4 bases and J lost 5, with 11 bases in between.

This clone was detected only once. The chain links TRBV27 to TRBJ2-7, with 8 bases that match TRBD1. V lost 4 bases, J lost 0 bases, and 8 bases stayed unmatched. The CDR3 has 16 residues. CDR1 and CDR2 (germline): MNHEY, SMNVEV (reference sequence). CDR3 bases: TGTGCCAGCAGTTCGACAGGGGTTAGCACCTCCTACGAGCAGTACTTC. It yields the protein CASSSTGVSTSYEQYF.

CDR3 sequence reads: CASSVGRGRETQYF. DNA for the CDR3: TGTGCCAGCAGCGTAGGCAGGGGAAGGGAGACCCAGTACTTC. The chain uses TRBV9 and TRBJ2-5; perhaps TRBD1 as D (6 bases). The V end lost 0 bases, the J end lost 5 bases, and 11 bases lay between the germline ends. The germline V gene has CDR1 SGDLS and CDR2 YYNGEE. The CDR3 contains 14 residues.

This chain connects TRBV6-5 to TRBJ2-3; TRBD1 is a possible D gene (6 bases). The CDR3 runs to 15 residues. Germline assignment: CDR1 MNHEY and CDR2 SVGAGI. V gave up 2 bases and J gave up 3 bases, with 12 bases separating them. This CDR3 is CASSYTSGQTDTQYF. CDR3 coding DNA: TGTGCCAGCAGTTACACCTCGGGACAAACAGATACGCAGTATTTT.

The chain couples TRBV23-1 to TRBJ2-2; 10 bases align to TRBD1. TRBV23-1 qualifies as an ORF whose function is uncertain. The V gene end was trimmed by 2 bases and the J gene end by 5 bases; junction bases not matched to a gene: 8. The CDR3 extends over 17 amino acids. This CDR3 is CASSQTLGTGVTGELFF. The CDR3 DNA sequence: TGCGCCAGCAGTCAAACCTTAGGGACAGGGGTAACCGGGGAGCTGTTTTTT.

This clone showed up just once. The chain carries TRBV2 and TRBJ2-2, with 8 bases that match TRBD1. This CDR3 contains 14 residues. With V trimmed by 8 bases and J by 3 bases, 5 bases remained unmatched. Germline assignment: CDR1 SNHLY and CDR2 FYNNEI. In DNA form, the CDR3 reads TGTGCCAGCCTTGGGACAGGCTACACCGGGGAGCTGTTTTTT. This encodes CASLGTGYTGELFF.

V is TRBV2 and J is TRBJ1-1; maybe TRBD1 (5 bases). Germline V gene data show CDR1 as SNHLY and CDR2 as FYNNEI. V lost 7 bases and J 5 bases, leaving 14 bases between the germline ends. The CDR3 runs to 13 residues. In DNA form, the CDR3 reads TGTGCCAGCACCCGACAGTCTGGGACTGAAGCTTTCTTT. Protein sequence: CASTRQSGTEAFF.

V is TRBV10-1 and J is TRBJ1-4, with D hard to call. The CDR3 loop spans 17 amino acids. Looked up from germline, CDR1 is WNHNN and CDR2 is SYGVQD (reference sequence). Trimming shortened V by 0 bases and J by 0 bases, and 11 bases separated the two germline ends. For the CDR3, the DNA is TGCGCCAGCAGTGAGTCTCGCAGTGTTGCAACTAATGAAAAACTGTTTTTT. It specifies CASSESRSVATNEKLFF.

The chain recombines TRBV6-5 with TRBJ1-1; TRBD1 matches at 8 bases. CDR3 length equals 13 residues. Trimming took 6 bases from V and 3 from J; bases not matched to a gene: 3. Germline values: CDR1 MNHEY, CDR2 SVGAGI. DNA of the CDR3: TGTGCCAGCAGAATGGACAGGGACACTGAAGCTTTCTTT. Translated, it gives CASRMDRDTEAFF.

The rearrangement links TRBV14 to TRBJ1-2; D gene uncertain. Germline values: CDR1 SGHDN, CDR2 FVKESK. The CDR3 has 15 residues. V shed 2 bases and J shed 8 bases, with 18 bases lying between them. For the CDR3, the DNA is TGTGCCAGCAGCCAAACGTCCGGGAACCCGCGGGGCTACACCTTC. This sequence encodes CASSQTSGNPRGYTF. The entire variable domain, with the rest obtained from reference TRBV14 and TRBJ1-2, is as follows: EAGVTQFPSHSVIEKGQTVTLRCDPISGHDNLYWYRRVMGKEIKFLLHFVKESKQDESGMPNNRFLAERTGGTYSTLKVQPAELEDSGVYFCASSQTSGNPRGYTFGSGTRLTVV.